A selection of T cell receptor beta chains follows, all from one sample in a study of blood T cell repertoires in COVID-19. The data were produced by immunoSEQ multiplex PCR, yet TCRdb's version contains in-frame clones alone and is incomplete. The data contain around 140,000 clones, around 80% of them singletons. What was sequenced was PBMCs or T cells enriched from blood (not recorded which). Receptors were obtained from a man between 40 and 49 years old with acute COVID-19. Each CDR3 is given with its conserved first and last residue. Only some rows state a clone size, as once, few, many or a class for expanded clones.

abundance | j_gene | v_gene | CDR3aa
NA | TRBJ2-3 | TRBV7-2 | CASNPGGQGTDTQYF
NA | TRBJ2-3 | TRBV27 | CASSFLGLAGGPADTQYF
NA | TRBJ2-1 | TRBV24-1 | CATSGGNSGNEQFF
NA | TRBJ2-3 | TRBV2 | CASSETRSTDTQYF
NA | TRBJ1-5 | TRBV7-8 | CASSLVGAGSNQPQHF
NA | TRBJ1-2 | TRBV10-3 | CAISGGLDGYTF
NA | TRBJ2-1 | TRBV24-1 | CATISSSPSAGNEQFF
NA | TRBJ2-5 | TRBV27 | CASSLSGTGGWETQYF
NA | TRBJ2-2 | TRBV28 | CASSLMVGLAGAGELFF
NA | TRBJ2-1 | TRBV5-4 | CASSRTSGGADEQFF
NA | TRBJ2-2 | TRBV5-4 | CASRVGRLDPNTGELFF
NA | TRBJ2-7 | TRBV9 | CASSVSVNQGPGREQYF
NA | TRBJ2-7 | TRBV5-5 | CASSLGARQGEHEQYF
NA | TRBJ1-2 | TRBV3-1/TRBV3-2 | CASSRSRDSYGYTF
NA | TRBJ1-1 | TRBV30 | CAWSVLVNTEAFF
NA | TRBJ1-3 | TRBV5-4 | CASSWQGDSGNTIYF
NA | TRBJ1-5 | TRBV28 | CASGSGQVPHGNQPQHF
NA | TRBJ2-7 | TRBV19 | CASSMREPPYSYEQYF
few | TRBJ1-1 | TRBV7-2 | CASSFGRGNTEAFF
NA | TRBJ2-5 | TRBV24-1 | CATSDSTGGQETQYF
few | TRBJ1-6 | TRBV6-4 | CASSDPEKASSYNSPLHF
NA | TRBJ1-4 | TRBV27 | CASSKTGVATNEKLFF
once | TRBJ2-5 | TRBV4-2 | CASSQDIQETQYF
NA | TRBJ2-1 | TRBV29-1 | CSVLGTGVYNNEQFF
few | TRBJ1-3 | TRBV5-6 | CASSLWWGLSGNTIYF